Detailed here is one TCR beta chain. The data were obtained in a study of T-cell memory formation after mild COVID-19. TCRdb ran MiXCR on the 5' RACE reads and lists one entry per CDR3 protein. The data show 100,000 to 150,000 distinct CDR3 sequences, 17% seen once. Trimming took off 4 bases at V and 6 bases at J, with 16 bases between the two ends. The CDR3 loop spans 15 amino acids. Germline loops: CDR1 SGHTS, CDR2 YDEGEE. The origin of this receptor is a man younger than 35 who had mild COVID-19 (a few samples of this study predate the infection). Cell type and time point are not known. The sample comprised PBMCs or a T cell subset sorted from them (not recorded which). The chain recombines TRBV5-8 with TRBJ2-2, with a tentative D call TRBD2 (5 bases). The CDR3 coding sequence is TGTGCCAGCAGCCTAGACTCCCTCGGGGCCGGGGAGCTGTTTTTT. Its translation is CASSLDSLGAGELFF.